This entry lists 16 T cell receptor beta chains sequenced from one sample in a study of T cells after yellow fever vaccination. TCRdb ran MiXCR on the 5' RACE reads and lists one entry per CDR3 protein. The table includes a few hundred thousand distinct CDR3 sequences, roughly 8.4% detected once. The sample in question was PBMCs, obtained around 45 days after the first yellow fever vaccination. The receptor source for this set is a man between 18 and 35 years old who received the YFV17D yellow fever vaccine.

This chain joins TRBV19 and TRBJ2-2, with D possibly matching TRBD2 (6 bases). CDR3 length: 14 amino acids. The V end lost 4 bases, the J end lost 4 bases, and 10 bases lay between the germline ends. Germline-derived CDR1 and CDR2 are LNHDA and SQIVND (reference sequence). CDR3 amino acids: CASSNAGRTGELFF. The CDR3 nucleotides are TGTGCCAGTAGTAACGCGGGGCGCACCGGGGAGCTGTTTTTT.

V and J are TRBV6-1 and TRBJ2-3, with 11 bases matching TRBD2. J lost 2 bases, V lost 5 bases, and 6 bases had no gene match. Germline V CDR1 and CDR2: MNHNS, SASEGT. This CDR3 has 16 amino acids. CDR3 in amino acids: CASSHLAGGYTDTQYF. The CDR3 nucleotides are TGTGCCAGCAGTCATCTAGCGGGGGGCTACACAGATACGCAGTATTTT.

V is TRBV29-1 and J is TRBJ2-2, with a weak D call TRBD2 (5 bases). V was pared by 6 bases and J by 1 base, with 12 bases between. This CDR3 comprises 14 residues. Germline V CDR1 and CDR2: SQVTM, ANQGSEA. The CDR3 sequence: CSVVDSKNTGELFF. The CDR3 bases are TGCAGCGTCGTGGACTCAAAGAACACCGGGGAGCTGTTTTTT.

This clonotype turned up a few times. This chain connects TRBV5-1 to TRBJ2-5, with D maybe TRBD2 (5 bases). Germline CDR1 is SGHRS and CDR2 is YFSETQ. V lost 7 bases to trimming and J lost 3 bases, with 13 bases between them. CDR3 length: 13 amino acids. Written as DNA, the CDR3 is TGCGCCAGCCTCGAGGGCGCGGAAGAGACCCAGTACTTC. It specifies CASLEGAEETQYF. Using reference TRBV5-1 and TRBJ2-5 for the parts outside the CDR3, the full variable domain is KAGVTQTPRYLIKTRGQQVTLSCSPISGHRSVSWYQQTPGQGLQFLFEYFSETQRNKGNFPGRFSGRQFSNSRSEMNVSTLELGDSALYLCASLEGAEETQYFGPGTRLLVL.

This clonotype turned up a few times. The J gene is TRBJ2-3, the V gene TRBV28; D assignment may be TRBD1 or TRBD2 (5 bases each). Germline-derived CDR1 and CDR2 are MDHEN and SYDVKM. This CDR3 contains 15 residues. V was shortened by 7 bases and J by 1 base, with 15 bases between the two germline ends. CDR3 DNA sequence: TGTGCCAGCACCCGAGGGGACCGTCGCACAGATACGCAGTATTTT. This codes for CASTRGDRRTDTQYF. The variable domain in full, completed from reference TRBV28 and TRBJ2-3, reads DVKVTQSSRYLVKRTGEKVFLECVQDMDHENMFWYRQDPGLGLRLIYFSYDVKMKEKGDIPEGYSVSREKKERFSLILESASTNQTSMYLCASTRGDRRTDTQYFGPGTRLTVL.

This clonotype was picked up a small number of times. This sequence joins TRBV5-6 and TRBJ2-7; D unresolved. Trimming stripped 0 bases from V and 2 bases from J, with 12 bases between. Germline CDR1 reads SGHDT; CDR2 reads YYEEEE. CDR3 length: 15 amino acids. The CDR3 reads CASSLEYRTTYEQYF. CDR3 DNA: TGTGCCAGCAGCTTGGAGTATCGGACGACCTACGAGCAGTACTTC.

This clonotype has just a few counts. The CDR3 DNA is TGTGCCAGCTGCACGCAGTCATCTAATGAAAAACTGTTTTTT. It codes for CASCTQSSNEKLFF. The chain joins TRBV6-2 or TRBV6-3 to TRBJ1-4; D gene unclear. The CDR3 is 14 amino acids. The germline V and J ends were trimmed by 8 bases and 3 bases, with 13 bases remaining between them. From germline, CDR1 is MNHEY and CDR2 SVGEGT.

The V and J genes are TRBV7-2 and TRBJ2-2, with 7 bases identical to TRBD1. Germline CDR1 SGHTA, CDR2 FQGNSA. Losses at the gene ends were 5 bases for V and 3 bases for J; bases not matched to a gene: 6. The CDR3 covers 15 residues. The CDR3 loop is CASSRQGWDTGELFF. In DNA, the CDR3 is TGTGCCAGCAGCCGACAGGGCTGGGACACCGGGGAGCTGTTTTTT.

The CDR3 DNA reads TGTGCCAGCAGCCACAACGGGGTCGGGCAGTACGTC. Amino acids: CASSHNGVGQYV. V gene TRBV3-1 combines with J gene TRBJ2-7; tentatively, D is TRBD2 (5 bases). The CDR3 extends over 12 amino acids. CDR1 is LGHDT, CDR2 YNNKEL, per germline (reference sequence). V was pared by 3 bases and J by 9 bases, with 12 bases between.

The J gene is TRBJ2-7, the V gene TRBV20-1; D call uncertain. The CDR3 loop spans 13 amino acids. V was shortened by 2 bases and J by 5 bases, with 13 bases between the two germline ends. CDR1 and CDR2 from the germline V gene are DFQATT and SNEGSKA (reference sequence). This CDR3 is CSARKASGNEQYF. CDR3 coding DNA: TGCAGTGCTAGAAAAGCGTCAGGCAACGAGCAGTACTTC.

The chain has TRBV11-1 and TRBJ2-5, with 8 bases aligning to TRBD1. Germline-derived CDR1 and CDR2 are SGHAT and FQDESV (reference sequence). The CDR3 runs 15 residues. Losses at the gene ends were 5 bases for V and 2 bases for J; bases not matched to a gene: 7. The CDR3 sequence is CASSRTGQVQETQYF. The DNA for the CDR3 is TGTGCCAGCAGCCGTACGGGACAGGTACAAGAGACCCAGTACTTC.

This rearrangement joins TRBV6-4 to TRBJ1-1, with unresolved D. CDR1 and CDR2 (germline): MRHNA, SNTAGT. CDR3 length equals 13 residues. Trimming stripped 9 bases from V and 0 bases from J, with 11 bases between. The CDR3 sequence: CASSAELNTEAFF. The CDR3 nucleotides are TGTGCCAGTTCGGCAGAGTTGAACACTGAAGCTTTCTTT.

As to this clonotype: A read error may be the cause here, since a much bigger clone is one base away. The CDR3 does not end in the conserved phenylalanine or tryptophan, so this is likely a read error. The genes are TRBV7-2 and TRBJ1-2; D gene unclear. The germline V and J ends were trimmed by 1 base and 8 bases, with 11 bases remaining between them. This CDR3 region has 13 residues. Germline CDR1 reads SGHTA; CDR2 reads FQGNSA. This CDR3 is CASSLGRERGYTL. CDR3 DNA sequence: TGTGCCAGCAGCTTAGGGAGAGAAAGGGGCTACACCCTC.

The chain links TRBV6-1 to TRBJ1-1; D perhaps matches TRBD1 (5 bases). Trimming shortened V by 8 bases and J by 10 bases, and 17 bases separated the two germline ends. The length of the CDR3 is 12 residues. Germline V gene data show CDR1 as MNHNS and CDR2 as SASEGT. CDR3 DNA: TGTGCCAGCTTCCGGACAATAAGTGCAGCTTTCTTT. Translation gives CASFRTISAAFF.

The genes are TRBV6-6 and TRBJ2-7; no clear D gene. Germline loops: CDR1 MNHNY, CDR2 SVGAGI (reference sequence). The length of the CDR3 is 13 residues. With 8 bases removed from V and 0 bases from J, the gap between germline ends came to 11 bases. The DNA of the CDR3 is TGTGCCAGCGGTCGCTCTGGCTCCTACGAGCAGTACGTC. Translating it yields CASGRSGSYEQYV.

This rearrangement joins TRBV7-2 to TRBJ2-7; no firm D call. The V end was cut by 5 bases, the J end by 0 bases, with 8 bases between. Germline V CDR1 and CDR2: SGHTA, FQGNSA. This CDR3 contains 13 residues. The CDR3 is CASSQRSSYEQYF. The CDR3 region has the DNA TGTGCCAGCAGCCAAAGGAGCTCCTACGAGCAGTACTTC.